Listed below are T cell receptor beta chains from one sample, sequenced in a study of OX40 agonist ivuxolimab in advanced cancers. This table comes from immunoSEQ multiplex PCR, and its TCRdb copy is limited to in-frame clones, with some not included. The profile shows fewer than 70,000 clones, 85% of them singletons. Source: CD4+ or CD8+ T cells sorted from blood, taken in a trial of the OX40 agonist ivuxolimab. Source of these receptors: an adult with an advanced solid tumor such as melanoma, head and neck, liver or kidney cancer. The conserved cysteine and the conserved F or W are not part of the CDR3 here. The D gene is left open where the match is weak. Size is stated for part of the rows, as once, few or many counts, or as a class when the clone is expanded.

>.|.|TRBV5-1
ASRNLAQIDNEQF
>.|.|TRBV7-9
ASSLRSTTYNEQF
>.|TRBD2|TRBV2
ASRGGAYEQY
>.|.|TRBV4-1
ASSQAGGQGLFYEQY
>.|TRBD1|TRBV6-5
ASTPRGVYGYT
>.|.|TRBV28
ASSTGLREQY
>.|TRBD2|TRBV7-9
ASSFRLAGYTDTQY
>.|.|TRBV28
ASSLSKPYEQY
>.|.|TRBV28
ASSSPTGDSPLH
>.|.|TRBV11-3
ASSLADAGPGYGYT
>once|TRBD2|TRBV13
ASSTVKRGRGETQY
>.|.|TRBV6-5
ASRPPGDQETQY
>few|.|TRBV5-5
ASAPRGQETQY
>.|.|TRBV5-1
ASSERGLTYEQY
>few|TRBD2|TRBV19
ASSMTASGGKTQY
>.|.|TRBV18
ASSPLAESEQY
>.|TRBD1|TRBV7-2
ASSADRAMYDTEAF
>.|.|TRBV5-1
ASSLVGQGGGYT
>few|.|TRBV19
ATEASSYEQY
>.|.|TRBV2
ASSVDRTAYEQY
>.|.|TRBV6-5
ASSWTRGNEKLF
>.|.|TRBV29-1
SVGQSGTNEKLF
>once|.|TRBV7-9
ASSYRGRGLYEQY
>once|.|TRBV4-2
ASSHTGTDYGYT
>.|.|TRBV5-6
ASSLAPGSTVNTEAF
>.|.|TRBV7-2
ASSLNEGLSTEAF
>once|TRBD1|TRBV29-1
SVRTGFEQY
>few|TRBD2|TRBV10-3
AISEGGLAVSGELF
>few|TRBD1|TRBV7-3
ASSPTGRYEQY